This is a list of T cell receptor beta chains from one sample in a study of control samples from healthy donors and cancer patients. Produced via immunoSEQ multiplex PCR; TCRdb's table is partial and in-frame only. The repertoire includes more than 25,000 clones, around 94% of them detected once, and approximately 6.6% sits in the top ten. Material: blood. These receptors were taken from a man aged 60-69 years in good health. Both conserved end residues are part of each CDR3. Each record gives: clone size, J gene, V gene, D gene, CDR3 DNA, CDR3 protein. The D gene is left open where the match is weak. A clone size is listed for some rows: how often the clone was seen (once, few, many), or a class if it is expanded.

>once|TRBJ2-3|TRBV18|TRBD2
TGTGCCAGCTCACCTCTCCTAGCGGGGGGCTCTAGCACAGATACGCAGTATTTT
CASSPLLAGGSSTDTQYF
>.|TRBJ1-5|TRBV19|.
TGTGCCAGTAGTACCCCCCCAGCCTATAGCAATCAGCCCCAGCATTTT
CASSTPPAYSNQPQHF
>.|TRBJ1-5|TRBV6-6|.
TGTGCCAGCACTAACTCTTATAGCAATCAGCCCCAGCATTTT
CASTNSYSNQPQHF
>.|TRBJ1-2|TRBV19|TRBD1
TGTGCCAGTACCAGGGACAGAGCTAACTATGGCTACACCTTC
CASTRDRANYGYTF
>.|TRBJ2-1|TRBV4-1|TRBD2
TGCGCCAGCAGCCAGCCGGGGGGGAGCTCCTACAATGAGCAGTTCTTC
CASSQPGGSSYNEQFF
>.|TRBJ1-5|TRBV28|.
TGTGCCAGCAGCAGTTCGGGGGTCTTAATCAATCAGCCCCAGCATTTT
CASSSSGVLINQPQHF
>.|TRBJ1-1|TRBV5-4|.
TGTGCCAGCAGCTTGGATGGGAAACCTGAAGCTTTCTTT
CASSLDGKPEAFF
>.|TRBJ2-1|TRBV7-7|.
TGTGCCAGCAGCTTAAGGGACACCGCGGGTGAGCAGTTCTTC
CASSLRDTAGEQFF
>.|TRBJ2-1|TRBV12-3/TRBV12-4|.
TGTGCCAGCAGTTATCAGGGGACGGGGGAGCAGTTCTTC
CASSYQGTGEQFF
>.|TRBJ1-2|TRBV18|.
TGTGCCAGCTCACCACAAGAGGCAGGGGGCTACACCTTC
CASSPQEAGGYTF
>.|TRBJ1-1|TRBV3-1/TRBV3-2|.
TGTGCCAGCAGCCAAGGACAGATGAACACTGAAGCTTTCTTT
CASSQGQMNTEAFF
>.|TRBJ2-3|TRBV5-1|.
TGCGCCAGCAGCTTGGCAGGGTCAGATACGCAGTATTTT
CASSLAGSDTQYF
>.|TRBJ1-4|TRBV6-6|.
TGTGCCATCAGAGCGGGAGGTGAAAAACTGTTTTTT
CAIRAGGEKLFF
>few|TRBJ2-2|TRBV6-5|.
TGTGCCAGCAAGGAGTCGAACACCGGGGAGCTGTTTTTT
CASKESNTGELFF
>.|TRBJ2-5|TRBV25-1|.
TGTGCCAGCAGTGAAAACAGGGCCTCCCAAGAGACCCAGTACTTC
CASSENRASQETQYF
>once|TRBJ2-7|TRBV18|TRBD1
TGTGCCAGCTCACCAGGACAGGGGGCTCTGGGCTACGAGCAGTACTTC
CASSPGQGALGYEQYF
>.|TRBJ1-2|TRBV11-2|TRBD1
TGTGCCAGCAGCCCAGGGACAGGGGTAGGCTACACCTTC
CASSPGTGVGYTF
>once|TRBJ1-5|TRBV28|TRBD1
TGTGCCAGCAGTTTATACATAGGGGACAGGGCGACCTATCAGCCCCAGCATTTT
CASSLYIGDRATYQPQHF
>.|TRBJ2-1|TRBV4-3|.
TGCGCCAGCAGCCAATATTCCAACTACAATGAGCAGTTCTTC
CASSQYSNYNEQFF
>once|TRBJ2-1|TRBV7-9|.
TGTGCCAGCAGCTACAGGGACTACAATGAGCAGTTCTTC
CASSYRDYNEQFF
>.|TRBJ2-1|TRBV30|TRBD1
TGTGCCTGGAAGAGGGACAGGGGGATCAATGAGCAGTTCTTC
CAWKRDRGINEQFF
>once|TRBJ2-2|TRBV4-3|TRBD1
TGCGCCAGCAGCCTCTTTACGGGACAGGGGTTTACCTCGAACACCGGGGAGCTGTTTTTT
CASSLFTGQGFTSNTGELFF
>.|TRBJ2-7|TRBV20-1|.
TGCAGTGCTGGACAATCCTACGAGCAGTACTTC
CSAGQSYEQYF
>.|TRBJ2-7|TRBV5-1|.
TGCGCCAGCACCCTATCCTACGAGCAGTACTTC
CASTLSYEQYF
>.|TRBJ1-1|TRBV10-3|.
TGTGCCATCAGTGAGTCCCCCGGACGGCTTGAAGCTTTCTTT
CAISESPGRLEAFF
>.|TRBJ2-2|TRBV6-6|.
TGTGCCAGCAGTAGTCAGAGGGGCGCCGGAACCGGGGAGCTGTTTTTT
CASSSQRGAGTGELFF
>.|TRBJ2-7|TRBV30|.
TGTGCCTGGAGGACAGGACCCGAGCAGTACTTC
CAWRTGPEQYF
>.|TRBJ2-7|TRBV18|.
TGTGCCAGCTCACCACCGTCCCAAGGGGGGGAGCAGTACTTC
CASSPPSQGGEQYF
>.|TRBJ2-3|TRBV9|TRBD2
TGTGCCAGCAGCTCCTCTAGCGGGGGGGCAGATACGCAGTATTTT
CASSSSSGGADTQYF
>once|TRBJ2-4|TRBV28|.
TGTGCCAGCAGTTTAGGGGGGATGGCCAAAAACATTCAGTACTTC
CASSLGGMAKNIQYF
>.|TRBJ1-1|TRBV3-1/TRBV3-2|.
TGTGCCAGCAGCCAAGGTATCCTGAACACTGAAGCTTTCTTT
CASSQGILNTEAFF
>.|TRBJ1-1|TRBV6-2/TRBV6-3|.
TGTGCCAGCAGCCAGACCGTTGGGGACACTGAAGCTTTCTTT
CASSQTVGDTEAFF
>once|TRBJ1-1|TRBV6-5|TRBD1
TGTGCCAGCAGGACAGGGGGCTCTGGGAACACTGAAGCTTTCTTT
CASRTGGSGNTEAFF
>.|TRBJ1-2|TRBV10-3|.
TGTGCCATCAGCGGGGGACCCGGAGGCACCTATGGCTACACCTTC
CAISGGPGGTYGYTF
>.|TRBJ2-3|TRBV7-7|TRBD2
TGTGCCAGCAGCTTGAGCGGGGGGGCTGGAGATACGCAGTATTTT
CASSLSGGAGDTQYF
>.|TRBJ1-2|TRBV12-3/TRBV12-4|TRBD1
TGTGCCAGCAGTTCGGACAGGGTTTATGGCTACACCTTC
CASSSDRVYGYTF
>once|TRBJ2-5|TRBV6-6|.
TGTGCCACCCAGAGAGAGACCCAGTACTTC
CATQRETQYF
>.|TRBJ1-5|TRBV21-1|.
TGTGCCACCGGTGGTCAGCCCCAGCATTTT
CATGGQPQHF
>.|TRBJ1-4|TRBV25-1|.
TGTGCCAGCAGTGATGGACAGAATGAAAAACTGTTTTTT
CASSDGQNEKLFF
>.|TRBJ2-3|TRBV6-5|TRBD2
TGTGCCAGCAGTTCCTTGACTAGCGGGGGCACAGATACGCAGTATTTT
CASSSLTSGGTDTQYF
>.|TRBJ1-5|TRBV9|.
TGTGCCAGCAGCGCCTGCCCCCGGGACTCAAATCAGCCCCAGCATTTT
CASSACPRDSNQPQHF
>.|TRBJ1-1|TRBV18|.
TGTGCCAGCTCACAGGTAGGGGGCACTGAAGCTTTCTTT
CASSQVGGTEAFF